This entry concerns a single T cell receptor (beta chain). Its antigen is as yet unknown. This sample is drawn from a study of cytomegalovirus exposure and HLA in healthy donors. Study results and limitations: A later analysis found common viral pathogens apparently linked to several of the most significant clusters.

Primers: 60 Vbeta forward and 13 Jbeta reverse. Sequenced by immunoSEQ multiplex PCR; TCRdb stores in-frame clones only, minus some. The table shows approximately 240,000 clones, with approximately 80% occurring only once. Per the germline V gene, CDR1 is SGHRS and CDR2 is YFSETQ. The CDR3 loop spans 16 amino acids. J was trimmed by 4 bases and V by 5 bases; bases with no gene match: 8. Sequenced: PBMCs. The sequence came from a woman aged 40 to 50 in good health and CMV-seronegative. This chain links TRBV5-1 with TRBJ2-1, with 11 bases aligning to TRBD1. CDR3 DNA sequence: TGCGCCAGCAGAACTTACGGGACAGGGGGGTACAATGAGCAGTTCTTC. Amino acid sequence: CASRTYGTGGYNEQFF.